The T cell receptor beta chain under discussion was sequenced for a study of immune reconstitution after stem cell transplant in scleroderma (TCRdb year 2017). The trim is 5 bases for V and 4 bases for J, with a gap of 15 bases between the germline ends. Its CDR3 holds 15 amino acids, cysteine through phenylalanine. The sequence is cut down to CDR3 DNA, 45 bases in frame from base 1. CDR1 and CDR2 are drawn from the germline V gene: SGHTA, FQGTGA. This clonotype appeared a few times. Its cognate antigen has yet to be identified. Base qualities are not recorded, but no much larger clone differs from it by a single base. The library came from RT-PCR. TCRdb shows the sequencer as Illumina MiSeq. The public reads were reprocessed in TCRdb via fastp at Q25 and MiXCR, keeping in-frame beta chains. Under each unique CDR3 protein, matching rows form one entry showing the most common genes and DNA. The table for this sample lists 1,500 to 2,000 distinct CDR3 sequences; 8.5% to 10% of them were counted only once. The ten largest make up 14% of the sample.

Sampling took place before or after autologous hematopoietic stem cell transplantation (not recorded which). This sequence uses TRBV7-3 and TRBJ2-1; TRBD2 is a weak D gene call, 5 bases matching. The receptor was isolated from a female donor with systemic sclerosis. CDR3 reads: CASSESGLGYNEQFF. The bases read TGTGCCAGCAGCGAAAGCGGTCTAGGGTACAATGAGCAGTTCTTC.